A selection of T cell receptor beta chains follows, all from one sample in a study of monozygotic twins with inflammatory bowel disease. Using the 5' RACE reads, TCRdb records one entry per CDR3 protein without DNA. This table lists about 160,000 distinct CDR3 sequences. Sequences were obtained from blood. The receptors stem from a human donor with ulcerative colitis or Crohn's disease, or a healthy co-twin of an affected twin (not recorded which). Both conserved end residues are part of each CDR3.

j_gene | v_gene | CDR3aa
TRBJ1-5 | TRBV24-1 | CATSGADSTLMGLPQHF
TRBJ1-6 | TRBV12-3/TRBV12-4 | CASSLQFSPLHF
TRBJ1-4 | TRBV4-3 | CASSQVAAAPEKLFF
TRBJ2-2 | TRBV15 | CATSTGLAGERNTGELFF
TRBJ2-1 | TRBV6-1 | CASSEEGWEQFF
TRBJ2-2 | TRBV27 | CASSLQGLVTGELFF
TRBJ2-7 | TRBV7-3 | CASSPGRPPDEQYF
TRBJ2-5 | TRBV19 | CASSTDFETQYF
TRBJ2-1 | TRBV18 | CASSPYTGGLSDEQFF
TRBJ2-7 | TRBV4-1 | CASSLGTSGIGSSYEQYF
TRBJ2-1 | TRBV7-9 | CASSLVLRELLYNEQFF
TRBJ2-3 | TRBV7-2 | CASSPGTSGTDTQYF
TRBJ2-1 | TRBV7-2 | CASSPQGLAAYNEQFF
TRBJ2-2 | TRBV19 | CASRTGTGDRGELFF
TRBJ1-5 | TRBV5-6 | CASSPRGNNQPQHF
TRBJ2-1 | TRBV4-1 | CASSQGRLARFSYNEQFF
TRBJ2-2 | TRBV27 | CASNASGRKNGELFF
TRBJ2-2 | TRBV7-6 | CASSSQMRTGELFF
TRBJ2-1 | TRBV6-1 | CASSEKAGGGNNEQFF
TRBJ2-1 | TRBV12-3/TRBV12-4 | CASFSGSSYNEQFF
TRBJ1-2 | TRBV29-1 | CSVGTGDGYTF
TRBJ2-1 | TRBV27 | CASSLRTLSSYNEQFF
TRBJ2-7 | TRBV18 | CASSPSGGALLYEQYF
TRBJ2-4 | TRBV5-1 | CASSSRGAQDIQYF
TRBJ1-1 | TRBV5-1 | CASSLSAGDTEAFF
TRBJ2-1 | TRBV9 | CASSGDWTSGYNEQFF
TRBJ2-3 | TRBV7-2 | CASSSFLRRKGGDTQYF
TRBJ2-2 | TRBV20-1 | CSATMGLAMTGELFF
TRBJ2-2 | TRBV28 | CASRAGGANTGELFF
TRBJ2-5 | TRBV6-1 | CASLRVGERQETQYF
TRBJ1-3 | TRBV25-1 | CASEGTGGLFRGNTIYF
TRBJ2-1 | TRBV24-1 | CATSAQHRGDNEQFF
TRBJ2-7 | TRBV12-3/TRBV12-4 | CASSLTGTGAYEQYF
TRBJ2-1 | TRBV10-3 | CAISEEGGNNEQFF
TRBJ2-7 | TRBV29-1 | CSVELSAYEQYF
TRBJ2-3 | TRBV29-1 | CSTGAISLRQADTQYF
TRBJ1-6 | TRBV18 | CASSRRQGDHSPLHF
TRBJ2-7 | TRBV9 | CASSVGGQGYEQYF
TRBJ1-1 | TRBV2 | CASSEAGGVAAEAFF
TRBJ1-2 | TRBV10-3 | CAIRGEANYGYTF
TRBJ1-2 | TRBV29-1 | CSVLGQGDGYTF
TRBJ1-1 | TRBV5-1 | CASSNFIDTEAFF